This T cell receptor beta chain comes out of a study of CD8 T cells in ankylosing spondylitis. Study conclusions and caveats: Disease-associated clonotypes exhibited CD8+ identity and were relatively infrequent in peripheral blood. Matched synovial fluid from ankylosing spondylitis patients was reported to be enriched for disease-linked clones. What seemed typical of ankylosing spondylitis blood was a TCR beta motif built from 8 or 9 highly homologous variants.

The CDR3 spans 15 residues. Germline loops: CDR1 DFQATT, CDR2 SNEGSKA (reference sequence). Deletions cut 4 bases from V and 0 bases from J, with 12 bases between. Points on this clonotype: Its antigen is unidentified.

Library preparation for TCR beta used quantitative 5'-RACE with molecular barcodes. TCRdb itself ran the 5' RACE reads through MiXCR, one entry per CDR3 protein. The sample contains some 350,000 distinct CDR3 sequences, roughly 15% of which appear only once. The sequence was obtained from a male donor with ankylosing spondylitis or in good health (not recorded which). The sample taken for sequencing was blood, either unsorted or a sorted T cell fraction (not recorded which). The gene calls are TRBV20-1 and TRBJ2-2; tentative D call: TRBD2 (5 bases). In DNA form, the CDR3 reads TGCAGTGCTAAAGTCAGCGGAGCGAACACCGGGGAGCTGTTTTTT. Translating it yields CSAKVSGANTGELFF.